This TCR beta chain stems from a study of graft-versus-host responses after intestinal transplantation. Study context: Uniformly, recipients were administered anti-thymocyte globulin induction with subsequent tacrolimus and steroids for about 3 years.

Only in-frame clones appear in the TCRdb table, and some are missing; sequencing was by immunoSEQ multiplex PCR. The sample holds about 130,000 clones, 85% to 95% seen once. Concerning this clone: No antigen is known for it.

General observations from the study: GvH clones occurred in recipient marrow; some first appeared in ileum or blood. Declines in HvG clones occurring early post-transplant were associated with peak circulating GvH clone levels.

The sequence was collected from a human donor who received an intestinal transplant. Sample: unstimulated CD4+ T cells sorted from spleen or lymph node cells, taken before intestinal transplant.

In DNA form, the CDR3 reads TGTGCCAGCAGTTTACCAGGGGGCTATGGCTACACCTTC. This encodes CASSLPGGYGYTF. The J gene is TRBJ1-2, the V gene TRBV27; 7 positions match TRBD1. The V segment lost 2 bases and the J segment 4 bases; nucleotides outside the gene matches: 1. Germline lookup yields CDR1 MNHEY and CDR2 SMNVEV (reference sequence). CDR3 length: 13 amino acids.